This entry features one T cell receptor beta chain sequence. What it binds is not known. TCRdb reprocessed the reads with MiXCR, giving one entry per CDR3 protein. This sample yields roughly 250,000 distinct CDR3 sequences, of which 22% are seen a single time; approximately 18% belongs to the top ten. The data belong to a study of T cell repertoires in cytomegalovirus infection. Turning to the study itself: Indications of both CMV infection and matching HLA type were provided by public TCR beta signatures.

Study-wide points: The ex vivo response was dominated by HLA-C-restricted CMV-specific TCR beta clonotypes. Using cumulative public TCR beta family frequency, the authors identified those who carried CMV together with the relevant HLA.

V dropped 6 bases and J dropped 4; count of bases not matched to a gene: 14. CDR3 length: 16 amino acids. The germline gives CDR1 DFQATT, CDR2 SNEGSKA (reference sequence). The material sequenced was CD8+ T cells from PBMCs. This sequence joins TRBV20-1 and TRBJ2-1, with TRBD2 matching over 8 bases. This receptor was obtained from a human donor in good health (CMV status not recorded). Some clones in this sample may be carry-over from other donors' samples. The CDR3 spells CSAVIPGGLIYNEQFF. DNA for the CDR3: TGCAGTGCCGTAATCCCGGGGGGGCTAATATACAATGAGCAGTTCTTC.